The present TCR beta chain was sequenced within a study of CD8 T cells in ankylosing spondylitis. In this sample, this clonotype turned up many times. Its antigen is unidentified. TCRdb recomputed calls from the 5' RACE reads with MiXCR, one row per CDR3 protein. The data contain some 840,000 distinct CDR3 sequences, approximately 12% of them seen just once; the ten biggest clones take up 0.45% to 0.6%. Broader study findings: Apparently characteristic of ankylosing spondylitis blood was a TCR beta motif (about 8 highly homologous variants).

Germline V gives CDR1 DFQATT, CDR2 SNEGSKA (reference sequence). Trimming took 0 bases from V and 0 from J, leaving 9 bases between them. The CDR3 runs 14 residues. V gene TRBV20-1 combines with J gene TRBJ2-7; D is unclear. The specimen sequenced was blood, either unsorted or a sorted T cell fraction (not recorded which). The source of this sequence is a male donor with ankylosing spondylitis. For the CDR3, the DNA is TGCAGTGCTAGAGATGTACTCAGCTCCTACGAGCAGTACTTC. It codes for CSARDVLSSYEQYF.